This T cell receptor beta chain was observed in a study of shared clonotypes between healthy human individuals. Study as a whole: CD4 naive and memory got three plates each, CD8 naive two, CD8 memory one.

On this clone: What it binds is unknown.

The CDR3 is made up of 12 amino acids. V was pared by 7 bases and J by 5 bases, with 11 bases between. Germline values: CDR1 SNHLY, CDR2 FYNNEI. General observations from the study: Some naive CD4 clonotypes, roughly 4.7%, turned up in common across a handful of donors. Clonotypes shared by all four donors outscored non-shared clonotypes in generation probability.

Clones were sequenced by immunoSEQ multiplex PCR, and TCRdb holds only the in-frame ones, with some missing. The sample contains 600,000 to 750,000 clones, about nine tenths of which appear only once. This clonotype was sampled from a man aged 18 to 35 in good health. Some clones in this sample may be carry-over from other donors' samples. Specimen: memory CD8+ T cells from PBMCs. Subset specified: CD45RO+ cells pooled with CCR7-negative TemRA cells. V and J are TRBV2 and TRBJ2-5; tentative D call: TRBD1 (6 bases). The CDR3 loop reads CASKAGVETQYF. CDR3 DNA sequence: TGTGCCAGCAAGGCAGGGGTCGAGACCCAGTACTTC. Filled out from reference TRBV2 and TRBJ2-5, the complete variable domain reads EPEVTQTPSHQVTQMGQEVILRCVPISNHLYFYWYRQILGQKVEFLVSFYNNEISEKSEIFDDQFSVERPDGSNFTLKIRSTKLEDSAMYFCASKAGVETQYFGPGTRLLVL.